Below are 10 T cell receptor beta chains sequenced from a single sample in a study of regulatory T cells in long-lasting Graves disease (dated by TCRdb to about 2021). Per the publication, the time point label means: newly diagnosed GD, antithyroid drugs for less than 3 months. For both TCR sequencing and RNA sequencing, RNA was extracted from PBMCs in TRIzol. The method was multiplex PCR. The instrument given in TCRdb is Illumina HiSeq 4000. CDR3 regions were amplified by Arm-PCR with iRepertoire HTBI primers to construct TCR beta libraries. The public sequencing data were trimmed at Q25 with fastp and processed into clonotypes with MiXCR by TCRdb, which kept only in-frame beta chains. Entries that share a CDR3 protein sequence are merged under the most common genes and DNA. Within this sample are about 420,000 distinct CDR3 sequences, with 16% of them counted one time only. In total, the top ten clones hold approximately 22% of the sample.

A further study also used this sample, focusing on T cells in Graves' hyperthyroidism and ophthalmopathy.

The input for sequencing was peripheral blood mononuclear cells (PBMCs), taken at new diagnosis, from a patient treated with antithyroid drugs. These receptors were collected from a woman aged 18-29 years with Graves disease. Donor details come from another sample of the same person, matched by shared clones.

The chain carries TRBV3-1 and TRBJ2-5; D not resolved. The V gene lost 4 bases and the J gene lost 5 bases, with 17 bases spanning the gap. Germline CDR1 is LGHDT and CDR2 is YNNKEL (reference sequence). This CDR3 has 15 residues. The CDR3 sequence is CASSLDRTDRETQYF. The CDR3 DNA reads TGTGCCAGCAGCCTAGATAGGACGGACCGGGAGACCCAGTACTTC.

This clonotype was recorded at least ten times. This chain connects TRBV7-2 to TRBJ2-5; D may be TRBD1 (5 bases). The CDR3 is 13 residues long. The V gene lost 5 bases and the J gene lost 9 bases, with 16 bases spanning the gap. The germline V gene has CDR1 SGHTA and CDR2 FQGNSA. CDR3 nucleotides: TGTGCCAGCAGCCCCGCTGGGGCAGTGCCCCAGTACTTC. It specifies CASSPAGAVPQYF.

This clonotype was recorded many times. The chain carries TRBV28 and TRBJ1-5; 12 nucleotides match TRBD1. With 6 bases clipped from V and 6 bases from J, the junction kept 6 bases outside the gene matches. CDR1 is MDHEN, CDR2 SYDVKM, per germline. The CDR3 has 15 amino acids. CDR3 sequence: CASRGTGGLTQPQHF. The CDR3 coding sequence is TGTGCCAGCAGAGGGACAGGGGGCTTAACTCAGCCCCAGCATTTT.

This clonotype showed up many times. The V call is TRBV7-2, the J call TRBJ2-7; D is possibly TRBD1 (5 bases). Deletions cut 1 base from V and 3 bases from J, with 13 bases between. Germline V gene sequence: CDR1 SGHTA, CDR2 FQGNSA. This CDR3 has 15 amino acids. The CDR3, as DNA: TGTGCCAGCAGCTTAGTAGGAGACAGCGACTACGAGCAGTACTTC. It specifies CASSLVGDSDYEQYF.

The V and J genes are TRBV6-5 and TRBJ1-1; perhaps TRBD1 as D (5 bases). V lost 0 bases and J 6 bases, leaving 17 bases between the germline ends. This CDR3 is 16 amino acids long. Germline V gene data show CDR1 as MNHEY and CDR2 as SVGAGI. The CDR3 is CASSYSGGPGAPEAFF. As DNA, the CDR3 is TGTGCCAGCAGTTACTCCGGGGGACCAGGAGCCCCTGAAGCTTTCTTT.

This clonotype came up a few times. This rearrangement joins TRBV5-1 to TRBJ1-2, with TRBD1 matching 10 bases. This CDR3 spans 14 amino acids. Germline V CDR1 and CDR2: SGHRS, YFSETQ. Trimming took 6 bases from V and 5 from J; bases not matched to a gene: 7. DNA of the CDR3: TGCGCCAGCAATCCGGGACAGGGGATTTATGGCTACACCTTC. It translates to CASNPGQGIYGYTF.

This clonotype has more than one count but fewer than ten. This clone may be a read error of a much larger clone one base away. This chain joins TRBV7-2 and TRBJ2-7, with D maybe TRBD2 (6 bases). V was pared by 6 bases and J by 5 bases, with 17 bases between. The germline V gene has CDR1 SGHTA and CDR2 FQGNSA. This CDR3 is 14 amino acids long. CDR3 nucleotides: TGTGCCAGCAGTTACGGTCGGGAGTCCGACGAGCAGTACTTC. It codes for CASSYGRESDEQYF.

There are many counts of this clonotype. The rearrangement uses TRBV27 and TRBJ2-1; maybe TRBD1 (5 bases). With 5 bases removed from V and 3 bases from J, the gap between germline ends came to 8 bases. This CDR3 is built from 13 residues. The germline CDR1 and CDR2 sequences are MNHEY and SMNVEV (reference sequence). DNA of the CDR3: TGTGCCAGCAGTGCAGGGTTCTACAATGAGCAGTTCTTC. Translated, it gives CASSAGFYNEQFF.

This chain links TRBV6-5 with TRBJ2-7; D is unresolved. Germline-derived CDR1 and CDR2 are MNHEY and SVGAGI. The CDR3 consists of 15 residues. Trimming removed 0 bases from V and 5 bases from J, with 14 bases in between. The CDR3 reads CASSYSSSRRNEQYF. The CDR3 region has the DNA TGTGCCAGCAGTTACTCGTCTTCCAGGCGGAACGAGCAGTACTTC.

The chain recombines TRBV7-8 with TRBJ1-4, with D maybe TRBD1 (6 bases). Germline V gives CDR1 SGHVS, CDR2 FQNEAQ. Between the trimmed V and J ends, which lost 5 bases and 2 bases, there was a span of 15 bases. This CDR3 contains 16 residues. The CDR3 DNA follows: TGTGCCAGCAGCCGAATCCGGGGGGGCACTAATGAAAAACTGTTTTTT. Protein sequence: CASSRIRGGTNEKLFF.